Sequencing of this T cell receptor (beta chain) was carried out in a study of shared clonotypes between healthy human individuals. Study-level findings and limits: Naive CD4 clonotypes were shared across a handful of donors at roughly 5%. In this cohort, only blood was sampled, and tissue repertoires likely differ. The generation probabilities recorded for non-shared clonotypes fell below those of clonotypes shared by all four donors.

Generated by immunoSEQ multiplex PCR, the TCRdb table keeps only in-frame clones and is missing some. The sample contains about 2.4 million clones, approximately 94% of which appear only once. Regarding this clone: Its antigen is unidentified.

Germline-derived CDR1 and CDR2 are SGHTA and FQGNSA. CDR3 length: 14 amino acids. V was pared by 1 base and J by 5 bases, with 8 bases between. The sequence came from a man in his late teens or twenties in good health. Sample: naive CD4+ T cells sorted from blood. The subset was: CD45RA+ positively selected. V usage is TRBV7-2 and J usage is TRBJ1-4; D not resolved. The CDR3 nucleotides read TGTGCCAGCAGCTTAGTTGACGGGAATGAAAAACTGTTTTTT. Its protein is CASSLVDGNEKLFF.